A single sample gave rise to the 22 T cell receptor beta chains below, sequenced in a study of T cell responses to AZD1222 COVID-19 vaccine. The table came from immunoSEQ multiplex PCR; TCRdb's copy has only in-frame clones and leaves some out. The sample holds about 130,000 clones, about nine tenths seen once. The input for sequencing was peripheral blood, taken on day 0 of AZD1222 vaccination. The origin of the receptors is an adult in good health.

The rearrangement uses TRBV7-2 and TRBJ2-1, with no clear D. Trimming stripped 2 bases from V and 0 bases from J, with 8 bases between. CDR1 and CDR2 (germline): SGHTA, FQGNSA. The CDR3 spans 15 residues. DNA for the CDR3: TGTGCCAGCAGCTTAACCGTGGACTCCTACAATGAGCAGTTCTTC. It specifies CASSLTVDSYNEQFF.

The chain combines TRBV2 with TRBJ1-6, with D possibly being TRBD1 (6 bases). Germline V gene sequence: CDR1 SNHLY, CDR2 FYNNEI. Trimming pared 8 bases from V and 10 bases from J, leaving 12 bases between. There are 12 residues in the CDR3. CDR3 sequence: CASEQGYSPLHF. The CDR3 nucleotides read TGTGCCAGCGAGCAGGGGTACTCACCCCTCCACTTT.

The chain recombines TRBV3-1 (or the pseudogene TRBV3-2) with TRBJ1-5, with unresolved D. Trimming cost V 0 bases and J 5 bases, with 5 bases left between them. The CDR3 sequence is 13 residues long. Germline V gene lookup returns CDR1 LGHDT and CDR2 YNNKEL (reference sequence). This CDR3 reads CASSQDRYQPQHF. The CDR3 nucleotides are TGTGCCAGCAGCCAAGACAGGTATCAGCCCCAGCATTTT.

The chain couples TRBV7-2 to TRBJ2-7, with a weak D call TRBD2 (5 bases). Germline lookup yields CDR1 SGHTA and CDR2 FQGNSA. The CDR3 extends over 14 amino acids. Trimming pared 1 base from V and 7 bases from J, leaving 14 bases between. CDR3: CASSLGRGAGEQYF. The CDR3 DNA follows: TGTGCCAGCAGCTTAGGCCGGGGAGCTGGGGAGCAGTACTTC.

Written as DNA, the CDR3 is TGTGCCAGCAGTCGGCGGGATCCATTCACAGATACGCAGTATTTT. It translates to CASSRRDPFTDTQYF. This sequence joins TRBV2 and TRBJ2-3; D perhaps matches TRBD2 (6 bases). CDR3 length: 15 residues. V was pared by 5 bases and J by 2 bases, with 14 bases between. CDR1 is SNHLY, CDR2 FYNNEI, per germline.

The rearrangement links TRBV6-5 to TRBJ2-7, with 12 positions matching TRBD1. The CDR3 consists of 14 residues. CDR1 MNHEY and CDR2 SVGAGI come from the germline V gene. V trimming: 2 bases; J trimming: 5 bases; junction bases outside the gene matches: 1. The CDR3 coding sequence is TGTGCCAGCAGTTACCGGGACAGGGGGCACGAGCAGTACTTC. Residues: CASSYRDRGHEQYF.

This sequence joins TRBV7-9 and TRBJ2-3; no definite D call. Germline loops: CDR1 SEHNR, CDR2 FQNEAQ (reference sequence). V was clipped by 3 bases and J by 2 bases, with 12 bases between them. There are 15 residues in the CDR3. The CDR3 loop is CASSFYSTDTDTQYF. The DNA of the CDR3 is TGTGCCAGCAGCTTTTATTCGACGGACACAGATACGCAGTATTTT.

This chain links TRBV11-2 with TRBJ1-1; D is ambiguous. Trimming took 4 bases from V and 2 from J, leaving 11 bases between them. The CDR3 consists of 14 residues. CDR1 and CDR2 from the germline V gene are SGHAT and FQNNGV. The CDR3, as DNA: TGTGCCAGCAGCTCCCCCTCGAGAAACACTGAAGCTTTCTTT. Translation: CASSSPSRNTEAFF.

V gene TRBV24-1 combines with J gene TRBJ2-1; possibly TRBD2 for D (6 bases). V shed 4 bases and J shed 7 bases, with 10 bases lying between them. CDR3 length: 13 residues. Germline V gives CDR1 KGHDR, CDR2 SFDVKD. The CDR3 DNA is TGTGCCACCAGTGACGGGACTGAAAATGAGCAGTTCTTC. This gives the protein CATSDGTENEQFF.

The V gene is TRBV25-1, the J gene TRBJ1-2; a weak D match, TRBD1 (5 bases). The CDR3 extends over 14 amino acids. Germline values: CDR1 MGHDK, CDR2 SYGVNS. The V gene lost 4 bases and the J gene lost 4 bases, with 13 bases spanning the gap. The chain's CDR3 is CASSGGRRFYGYTF. The DNA of the CDR3 is TGTGCCAGCAGTGGGGGGAGACGGTTCTATGGCTACACCTTC.

V is TRBV29-1 and J is TRBJ2-7; possible D gene TRBD2, 5 bases. The V gene's germline CDR1 is SQVTM and CDR2 ANQGSEA. Trimming took 5 bases from V and 5 from J, leaving 10 bases between them. The CDR3 runs 11 residues. CDR3 protein: CSVHSGDEQYF. CDR3 bases: TGCAGCGTTCATTCCGGGGACGAGCAGTACTTC.

The chain has TRBV18 and TRBJ2-7, with D hard to call. Germline V gives CDR1 KGHSH, CDR2 LQKENI. The CDR3 contains 12 residues. Trimming stripped 3 bases from V and 2 bases from J, with 5 bases between. CDR3 in DNA: TGTGCCAGCTCACCTGATACCTACGAGCAGTACTTC. Protein sequence: CASSPDTYEQYF.

The table lists this clone with a few counts. The chain carries TRBV15 and TRBJ2-7; D remains ambiguous. Between the trimmed V and J ends, which lost 0 bases and 4 bases, there was a span of 16 bases. This CDR3 comprises 16 residues. The germline V gene has CDR1 LNHNV and CDR2 YYDKDF (reference sequence). CDR3 loop: CATSRDNFGGPYEQYF. CDR3 bases: TGTGCCACCAGCAGAGATAATTTCGGCGGACCTTACGAGCAGTACTTC.

The genes are TRBV3-1 (or the pseudogene TRBV3-2) and TRBJ2-7, with TRBD2 matching 8 bases. The length of the CDR3 is 15 residues. Unmatched junction bases numbered 12, after V lost 4 bases and J lost 7 bases. CDR1 is LGHDT, CDR2 YNNKEL, per germline (reference sequence). CDR3 sequence: CASSPPGTRGGEQYF. CDR3 nucleotides: TGTGCCAGCAGCCCCCCCGGGACTAGAGGTGGGGAGCAGTACTTC.

The chain uses TRBV5-5 and TRBJ2-5, with a weak D call TRBD1 (7 bases). Germline CDR1 is SGHKS and CDR2 is YYEKEE (reference sequence). This CDR3 contains 16 residues. Trimming took 3 bases from V and 1 from J, leaving 16 bases between them. The DNA of the CDR3 is TGTGCCAGCAGCTCTCACAGGGGACTTATCCAAGAGACCCAGTACTTC. Protein sequence: CASSSHRGLIQETQYF.

This chain links TRBV5-5 with TRBJ2-1; possibly TRBD1 or TRBD2 for D (5 bases each). The V gene lost 4 bases and the J gene lost 4 bases, with 12 bases spanning the gap. Per germline, CDR1 SGHKS and CDR2 YYEKEE (reference sequence). The CDR3 spans 14 residues. CDR3 in amino acids: CASSPRGEYNEQFF. For the CDR3, the DNA is TGTGCCAGCAGCCCCCGAGGGGAATACAATGAGCAGTTCTTC.

The chain carries TRBV11-3 and TRBJ2-7, with 11 bases fitting TRBD1. The junction had 6 bases not matched to a gene; V was cut back by 5 bases and J by 3 bases. CDR3 size: 15 residues. CDR1 and CDR2 from the germline V gene are SGHNT and YENEEA. CDR3 DNA sequence: TGTGCCAGCAGCCCCAGGACAGGGGGCATCTACGAGCAGTACTTC. It is translated as CASSPRTGGIYEQYF. The full variable domain, its missing parts supplied by reference TRBV11-3 and TRBJ2-7, is EAGVVQSPRYKIIEKKQPVAFWCNPISGHNTLYWYLQNLGQGPELLIRYENEEAVDDSQLPKDRFSAERLKGVDSTLKIQPAELGDSAVYLCASSPRTGGIYEQYFGPGTRLTVT.

The chain has TRBV21-1 and TRBJ2-1; the table's TRBD2 call for D was not verified on the DNA. TRBV21-1 is marked as a pseudogene. The CDR3 runs to 19 residues. The CDR3 DNA follows: TGTGCCAGCAGCAAAGGGCCCCCTGTGAGCGGGCTTTCTTCCCCCGAGCAGTTCTTC. Residues: CASSKGPPVSGLSSPEQFF.

A few counts support this clone. This chain joins TRBV5-1 and TRBJ1-6; a possible D gene is TRBD1 (5 bases). CDR1 and CDR2 from the germline V gene are SGHRS and YFSETQ. V shed 0 bases and J shed 4 bases, with 11 bases lying between them. CDR3 length equals 16 residues. CDR3 amino acids: CASSLDRRMYNSPLHF. CDR3 in DNA: TGCGCCAGCAGCTTGGACAGGCGGATGTATAATTCACCCCTCCACTTT.

This sequence joins TRBV19 and TRBJ1-5; D gene uncertain. This CDR3 region has 14 residues. Germline assignment: CDR1 LNHDA and CDR2 SQIVND (reference sequence). Trimming removed 5 bases at V and 0 bases at J, with 8 bases between. The CDR3 is CASSFRHSNQPQHF. The CDR3 coding sequence is TGTGCCAGTAGTTTTCGACATAGCAATCAGCCCCAGCATTTT. Using reference TRBV19 and TRBJ1-5 for the parts outside the CDR3, the full variable domain is DGGITQSPKYLFRKEGQNVTLSCEQNLNHDAMYWYRQDPGQGLRLIYYSQIVNDFQKGDIAEGYSVSREKKESFPLTVTSAQKNPTAFYLCASSFRHSNQPQHFGDGTRLSIL.

The chain carries TRBV18 and TRBJ2-3, with no clear D. Germline V gene lookup returns CDR1 KGHSH and CDR2 LQKENI. V shed 5 bases and J shed 2 bases, with 11 bases lying between them. The CDR3 extends over 14 amino acids. The chain's CDR3 is CASSTLPHTDTQYF. The CDR3 DNA follows: TGTGCCAGCTCAACCCTCCCCCACACAGATACGCAGTATTTT.

The chain employs TRBV4-2 and TRBJ1-2; D remains ambiguous. CDR3 length equals 12 residues. Per germline, CDR1 LGHNA and CDR2 YNFKEQ. Between the trimmed V and J ends, which lost 5 bases and 1 base, there was a span of 5 bases. CDR3 loop: CASSENNYGYTF. In nucleotides, the CDR3 is TGTGCCAGCAGCGAAAATAACTATGGCTACACCTTC.